The T cell receptor (beta chain) under discussion was sequenced for a study of glioma-infiltrating T cells (dated by TCRdb to 2016 to 2017). In terms of the full investigation: Sequencing of TCR alpha- and beta-chain repertoires was performed on glioma tissue, on non-neoplastic brain tissue, and on matched peripheral blood mononuclear cells. To measure divergence between tissue and blood T-cell populations, each tissue-infiltrating repertoire was compared with the peripheral blood repertoire of the same patient. The paired cohort comprised three low-grade glioma patients, 8 or 9 primary glioblastoma patients and three non-glioma patients contributing non-neoplastic brain tissue.

TCR alpha and beta CDR3 regions were amplified with the iRepertoire nested amplicon-rescue multiplex PCR (arm-PCR) platform from RNA. The input for one-step reverse transcription and amplification was roughly 85-400 ng of tissue mRNA or PBMC total RNA. After bead purification, a secondary multiplex PCR added Illumina adapters, and libraries were gel-purified between 200 and 400 bp. The libraries contained internal 6-nucleotide barcodes that were used for demultiplexing. The libraries were sequenced on an Illumina MiSeq using 2x220 or 2x250 nucleotide paired-end reads. As for the original processing: FLASH 1.2.11 was used to merge paired reads, and BWA-MEM then aligned the reads to the GRCh37 human genome before TRA and TRB reads were extracted. An IMGT-derived reference of cassette sequences and CDR3 motifs, with pseudogenes included, was used for V and J assignment. Reads were translated in three frames, and productive CDR3s were defined as those with a C...FGXG motif and no stop codons. Clonotypes were defined as unique combinations of V-J cassette pair and CDR3 amino acid sequence. Filtering of reads was based on Hamming distance, with the threshold set by the sequence error rate of each sample in mapped regions. Clones were called with MiXCR by TCRdb after fastp trimmed the public reads at Q25, and only in-frame beta chains were retained. Every entry covers one CDR3 protein and lists the most common genes and DNA from its rows. The authors' filters were not applied to this entry. This sample comprises around 140,000 distinct CDR3 sequences, about two fifths of them detected only once. Of the sample, around 18% is held by the ten largest clones.

Broad study findings and their caveats: Only a very small number of CDR3 sequences turned up in both tissue and blood, a result put down to high CDR3 diversity combined with limited sampling. In non-neoplastic patients, VJ-independent divergence between tissue and blood fell below expectation, whereas in all gliomas, and especially in low-grade gliomas, the divergence rose above expectation. Group comparisons were based on small numbers of patients: three non-neoplastic, three low-grade glioma and about eight glioblastoma patients.

CDR1 ENHRY and CDR2 SYGVKD were looked up in the germline V gene. Clipping removes 6 bases from V and 4 bases from J, with 8 as the unmatched junction base count. The CDR3 contains 15 residues, cysteine and phenylalanine counted. The CDR3 DNA has 45 bases and is translated from base 1. Details on this clonotype: Its antigen is currently not known. No much larger clonotype is one base removed from it; base qualities were not supplied.

This clonotype was obtained from a human donor with low-grade glioma or glioblastoma, undergoing nonglioma brain surgery, or in good health (not recorded which). This receptor chain uses TRBV10-3 and TRBJ2-5; TRBD1 matches 10 bases in the middle. The source material was glioma tissue, nonneoplastic brain tissue, or PBMCs (not recorded which). In nucleotide form, the sequence is TGTGCCATCAGCGTGGGACAGGGGCTTTCAGAGACCCAGTACTTC. It is translated as CAISVGQGLSETQYF.